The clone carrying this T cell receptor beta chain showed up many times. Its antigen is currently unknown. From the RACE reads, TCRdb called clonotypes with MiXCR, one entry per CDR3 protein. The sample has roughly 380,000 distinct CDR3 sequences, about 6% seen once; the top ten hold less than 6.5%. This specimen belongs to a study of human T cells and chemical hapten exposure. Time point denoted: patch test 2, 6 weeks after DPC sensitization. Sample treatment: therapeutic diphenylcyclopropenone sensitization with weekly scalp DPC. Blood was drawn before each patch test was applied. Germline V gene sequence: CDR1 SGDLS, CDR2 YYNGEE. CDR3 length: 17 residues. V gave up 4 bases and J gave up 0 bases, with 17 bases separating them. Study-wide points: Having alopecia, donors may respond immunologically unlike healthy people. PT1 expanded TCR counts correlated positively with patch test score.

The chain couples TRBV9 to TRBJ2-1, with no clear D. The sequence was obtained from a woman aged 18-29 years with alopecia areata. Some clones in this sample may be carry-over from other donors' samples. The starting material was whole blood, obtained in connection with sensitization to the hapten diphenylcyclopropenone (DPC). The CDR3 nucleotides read TGTGCCAGCAGCCCCTGGGGTCCAAAGAGCTCCTACAATGAGCAGTTCTTC. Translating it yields CASSPWGPKSSYNEQFF.